The clone carrying this TCR beta chain was seen more than once but under ten times. The antigen is unknown. The data were obtained in a study of T cells after yellow fever vaccination. The study, taken as a whole, reports: Contamination of FACS-sorted repertoires by abundant clonotypes from the bulk population could occur. The secondary response showed a weaker magnitude and a faster peak, day 5 versus 15.

As TCR cDNA was made by 5'RACE template switching, a universal primer site and UMIs were added. TCRdb re-analysed the 5' RACE reads in MiXCR, keeping a single row per CDR3 protein. The sample records around 250,000 distinct CDR3 sequences, roughly 5% being singletons. CDR3 length equals 15 residues. Between the trimmed V and J ends, which lost 4 bases and 1 base, there was a span of 13 bases. Germline CDR1 and CDR2: SGHAT and FQDESV (reference sequence). The chain couples TRBV11-1 to TRBJ1-1, with D possibly matching TRBD1 (5 bases). The sequencing here drew on CD4+ T cells sorted from PBMCs, taken on the day of the yellow fever booster vaccination. This receptor was identified in a young man who received the YFV17D yellow fever vaccine. DNA for the CDR3: TGTGCCAGCAGCTCGGGGAGACAGAGGAACACTGAAGCTTTCTTT. Encoded protein: CASSSGRQRNTEAFF.